The sequence of this T cell receptor beta chain was determined in a study of control samples from healthy donors and cancer patients. TCRdb's table, derived via immunoSEQ multiplex PCR, lists solely in-frame clones and lacks some. Seen here are about 80,000 clones, about 90% observed once, and the top ten hold around 5.4%. This sequence was found in a man aged 50-60 years in good health. The sequencing input was blood.

The CDR3 is CASSDSRGADTQYF. In nucleotides, the CDR3 is TGCGCCAGCAGTGACTCGCGGGGGGCAGATACGCAGTATTTT. V gene TRBV10-1 combines with J gene TRBJ2-3, with 8 bases identical to TRBD2. This CDR3 spans 14 amino acids. Germline assignment: CDR1 WNHNN and CDR2 SYGVQD (reference sequence). Trimming removed 3 bases from V and 4 bases from J; junction bases left unmatched: 3.